The 8 T cell receptor beta chains given below trace back to one sample, sequenced in a study of T cell responses to AZD1222 COVID-19 vaccine. Assay: immunoSEQ multiplex PCR; the TCRdb copy retains only in-frame clones and omits some. The sample lists about 150,000 clones, around 93% occurring once. Here the sequenced sample was peripheral blood, taken on day 0 of AZD1222 vaccination. The receptors shown here come from an adult in good health.

V usage is TRBV2 and J usage is TRBJ1-5; D remains ambiguous. V was clipped by 6 bases and J by 5 bases, with 14 bases between them. This CDR3 has 14 amino acids. Per the germline V gene, CDR1 is SNHLY and CDR2 is FYNNEI. CDR3 sequence reads: CASRRIGPDQPQHF. In DNA form, the CDR3 reads TGTGCCAGCAGGCGAATAGGGCCTGATCAGCCCCAGCATTTT.

This chain joins TRBV6-6 and TRBJ2-4; D is possibly TRBD1 or TRBD2 (5 bases each). CDR1 is MNHNY and CDR2 is SVGAGI in the germline V gene (reference sequence). The CDR3 spans 17 residues. The V end lost 5 bases, the J end lost 1 base, and 18 bases lay between the germline ends. CDR3 residues: CASSPSKGVAAKNIQYF. CDR3 coding DNA: TGTGCCAGCAGTCCATCCAAAGGGGTAGCGGCCAAAAACATTCAGTACTTC.

J is TRBJ2-1 and V is TRBV19, with 11 nucleotides matching TRBD2. This CDR3 has 15 amino acids. The ends lost 10 bases at V and 5 bases at J; junction bases unmatched: 10. From germline, CDR1 is LNHDA and CDR2 SQIVND (reference sequence). CDR3 region: CATNPLAGANNEQFF. Here the CDR3 DNA reads TGTGCCACCAACCCACTAGCGGGAGCGAACAATGAGCAGTTCTTC.

The chain links TRBV14 to TRBJ1-2, with 9 nucleotides matching TRBD1. Germline V gives CDR1 SGHDN, CDR2 FVKESK. J gave up 1 base and V 1 base, and 13 bases lay outside the gene matches. This CDR3 region has 19 residues. The CDR3 is CASSQGLNRGPGVNYGYTF. The CDR3 nucleotides are TGTGCCAGCAGCCAAGGCCTGAACAGGGGGCCGGGCGTTAACTATGGCTACACCTTC.

The J gene is TRBJ2-7, the V gene TRBV7-8, with D possibly TRBD2 on 6 matching bases. The CDR3 runs to 14 residues. Germline V gene lookup returns CDR1 SGHVS and CDR2 FQNEAQ. The germline V and J ends were trimmed by 5 bases and 0 bases, with 11 bases remaining between them. The CDR3 DNA follows: TGTGCCAGCAGCCCCAGGGAGGACTCCTACGAGCAGTACTTC. Its protein product is CASSPREDSYEQYF.

V is TRBV9 and J is TRBJ2-5, with a tentative D call TRBD1 (5 bases). Trimming pared 2 bases from V and 1 base from J, leaving 9 bases between. The CDR3 is 14 amino acids. CDR1 and CDR2 (germline): SGDLS, YYNGEE. Here the CDR3 reads CASSVDSLQETQYF. The CDR3 DNA is TGTGCCAGCAGCGTCGACAGTCTCCAAGAGACCCAGTACTTC.

This sequence joins TRBV7-8 and TRBJ2-1, with 11 bases aligning to TRBD2. J gave up 4 bases and V 4 bases, and 6 bases lay outside the gene matches. The CDR3 sequence is 16 residues long. CDR1 SGHVS and CDR2 FQNEAQ come from the germline V gene. CDR3 residues: CASSYPASGRYNEQFF. The DNA of the CDR3 is TGTGCCAGCAGCTACCCGGCTAGCGGGAGGTACAATGAGCAGTTCTTC.

The chain uses TRBV7-6 and TRBJ2-2, with 8 positions matching TRBD1. Germline lookup yields CDR1 SGHVS and CDR2 FNYEAQ. This CDR3 has 16 residues. V lost 1 base and J lost 7; bases outside the gene matches: 8. The CDR3: CASSLEGRGRGGELFF. In DNA form, the CDR3 reads TGTGCCAGCAGCTTAGAGGGCAGGGGGCGAGGCGGGGAGCTGTTTTTT.